One sample yielded the 31 T cell receptor beta chains listed below, sequenced in a study of shared clonotypes between healthy human individuals. Method: immunoSEQ multiplex PCR; TCRdb's copy keeps in-frame clones and lacks some. The sample shows millions of clones, over 85% of them seen only once. The specimen was naive CD4+ T cells sorted from blood. Stated subset: CD45RA+ positively selected. All receptors derive from a man younger than 30 in good health.

The gene calls are TRBV30 and TRBJ2-4, with 9 bases aligning to TRBD1. With V trimmed by 1 base and J by 10 bases, 5 bases remained unmatched. This CDR3 has 13 amino acids. The germline gives CDR1 GTSNPN, CDR2 SVGIG (reference sequence). The CDR3 nucleotides are TGTGCCTGGAGTGCATCGACAGGGGGGATTCAGTACTTC. Protein product: CAWSASTGGIQYF.

This chain joins TRBV2 and TRBJ2-7; tentatively, D is TRBD1 (5 bases). The CDR3 loop spans 12 amino acids. The germline gives CDR1 SNHLY, CDR2 FYNNEI. Trimming removed 7 bases from V and 3 bases from J, with 10 bases in between. The CDR3 sequence: CASNRFLYEQYF. The CDR3 region has the DNA TGTGCCAGCAACAGGTTTCTCTACGAGCAGTACTTC. The full variable domain, completed using reference TRBV2 and TRBJ2-7, is EPEVTQTPSHQVTQMGQEVILRCVPISNHLYFYWYRQILGQKVEFLVSFYNNEISEKSEIFDDQFSVERPDGSNFTLKIRSTKLEDSAMYFCASNRFLYEQYFGPGTRLTVT.

The rearrangement uses TRBV7-2 and TRBJ2-3; 8 bases are a match to TRBD2. The ends lost 5 bases at V and 5 bases at J; junction bases unmatched: 12. The CDR3 extends over 16 amino acids. Germline V gene data show CDR1 as SGHTA and CDR2 as FQGNSA. CDR3 DNA: TGTGCCAGCAGCCTCCGGGGGGGGCGCTTCATAGATACGCAGTATTTT. Its protein product is CASSLRGGRFIDTQYF.

This rearrangement joins TRBV19 to TRBJ2-2; TRBD1 might be the D (5 bases). Germline V gives CDR1 LNHDA, CDR2 SQIVND (reference sequence). Trimming pared 5 bases from V and 6 bases from J, leaving 19 bases between. The CDR3 runs 16 residues. CDR3 DNA sequence: TGTGCCAGTAGTGCCAGGGCCTCCGCCCGGGCCGGGGAGCTGTTTTTT. Translation gives CASSARASARAGELFF.

The DNA of the CDR3 is TGCGCCAGCAGCCAGGGGAATTTTAATTCACCCCTCCACTTT. Its protein product is CASSQGNFNSPLHF. The gene calls are TRBV4-1 and TRBJ1-6; D is undetermined. The germline gives CDR1 MGHRA, CDR2 YSYEKL. V was shortened by 3 bases and J by 6 bases, with 9 bases between the two germline ends. This CDR3 is 14 amino acids long.

The V and J genes are TRBV4-3 and TRBJ1-6; D gene uncertain. Trimming cost V 0 bases and J 0 bases, with 6 bases left between them. CDR3 length equals 16 residues. Germline V gene data show CDR1 as LGHNA and CDR2 as YSLEER. The CDR3 is CASSQDPSSYNSPLHF. In nucleotides, the CDR3 is TGCGCCAGCAGCCAAGATCCGAGCTCCTATAATTCACCCCTCCACTTT.

This chain joins TRBV14 and TRBJ2-3, with 11 bases aligning to TRBD2. This CDR3 has 19 residues. Unmatched junction bases numbered 14, after V lost 4 bases and J lost 2 bases. Germline loops: CDR1 SGHDN, CDR2 FVKESK. The CDR3 loop reads CASSRRLPGLADLTDTQYF. The CDR3 DNA sequence: TGTGCCAGCAGCCGACGGCTCCCGGGACTAGCGGACCTCACAGATACGCAGTATTTT.

Comment on this clone: Within the sample, other DNA sequences also encode this same CDR3. The CDR3 DNA sequence: TGTGCCAGCAGACGAACCGGGGAGCTGTTTTTT. It specifies CASRRTGELFF. The V and J genes are TRBV6-5 and TRBJ2-2, with D hard to call. This CDR3 contains 11 residues. V was trimmed by 6 bases and J by 5 bases, leaving 4 bases between them. The germline V gene encodes CDR1 MNHEY and CDR2 SVGAGI.

A single count supports this clone. The rearrangement joins TRBV5-1 to TRBJ2-7; TRBD1 matches at 10 bases. V was pared by 6 bases and J by 5 bases, with 8 bases of the junction left unmatched. The CDR3 sequence is 14 residues long. Germline lookup yields CDR1 SGHRS and CDR2 YFSETQ. The CDR3 sequence: CASNTGDRGDEQYF. The CDR3 nucleotides are TGCGCCAGCAACACGGGGGACAGGGGTGACGAGCAGTACTTC.

This rearrangement joins TRBV25-1 to TRBJ1-2; 8 nucleotides align to TRBD1. This CDR3 region has 16 residues. The V gene end was trimmed by 1 base and the J gene end by 5 bases; junction bases not matched to a gene: 9. Germline-derived CDR1 and CDR2 are MGHDK and SYGVNS. The CDR3 DNA follows: TGTGCCAGCAGTGAATCAGGGGGCCGTCGACTTTATGGCTACACCTTC. Its translation: CASSESGGRRLYGYTF.

This chain links TRBV6-5 with TRBJ1-1; no firm D call. Trimming stripped 0 bases from V and 4 bases from J, with 12 bases between. Germline loops: CDR1 MNHEY, CDR2 SVGAGI. The CDR3 is 15 residues long. In nucleotides, the CDR3 is TGTGCCAGCAGTTACTCGGTTTTGGCGGGCACTGAAGCTTTCTTT. Protein: CASSYSVLAGTEAFF.

This chain uses TRBV18 with TRBJ1-3, with a possible D match to TRBD1 (5 bases). This CDR3 contains 16 residues. V was cut by 3 bases and J by 0 bases, with 12 bases left in between. Per germline, CDR1 KGHSH and CDR2 LQKENI. This CDR3 reads CASSPQATVSGNTIYF. The CDR3 bases are TGTGCCAGCTCACCCCAGGCGACAGTCTCTGGAAACACCATATATTTT.

V usage is TRBV7-8 and J usage is TRBJ1-4; D is undetermined. This CDR3 has 11 residues. Trimming left V 3 bases short and J 6 bases short, with 2 bases between. Germline V lookup: CDR1 SGHVS, CDR2 FQNEAQ. The CDR3 protein is CASSLDEKLFF. The CDR3 region has the DNA TGTGCCAGCAGCTTGGATGAAAAACTGTTTTTT.

The genes are TRBV5-1 and TRBJ2-7; 8 bases match TRBD2. Germline values: CDR1 SGHRS, CDR2 YFSETQ. The CDR3 is 16 amino acids. J gave up 2 bases and V 4 bases, and 11 bases lay outside the gene matches. CDR3 bases: TGCGCCAGCAGCGCCGGGGGGGCAGGGCTCCCCTACGAGCAGTACTTC. Its protein product is CASSAGGAGLPYEQYF.

Turning to this clone: The identical CDR3 is also encoded by other nucleotide sequences in the sample. The chain combines TRBV6-4 with TRBJ2-3; D remains unclear. Trimming removed 0 bases from V and 1 base from J, with 5 bases in between. CDR1 and CDR2 from the germline V gene are MRHNA and SNTAGT. This CDR3 has 14 amino acids. CDR3 residues: CASSDSGGTDTQYF. The CDR3 DNA follows: TGTGCCAGCAGTGACTCGGGCGGCACAGATACGCAGTATTTT.

V gene TRBV5-1 combines with J gene TRBJ2-7; 9 nucleotides line up with TRBD2. CDR1 and CDR2 from the germline V gene are SGHRS and YFSETQ. The CDR3 contains 15 residues. Germline trimming cut 4 bases from V and 5 bases from J; bases unmatched to any gene: 10. The CDR3 loop reads CASSPRGGPVDEQYF. For the CDR3, the DNA is TGCGCCAGCAGCCCGCGGGGGGGGCCTGTGGACGAGCAGTACTTC.

The genes are TRBV11-2 and TRBJ2-2; D is perhaps TRBD1 (5 bases). V lost 3 bases to trimming and J lost 2 bases, with 10 bases between them. Germline V gene data show CDR1 as SGHAT and CDR2 as FQNNGV. The CDR3 sequence is 15 residues long. The CDR3 sequence: CASSFITGNTGELFF. The CDR3 DNA sequence: TGTGCCAGCAGCTTTATAACAGGCAACACCGGGGAGCTGTTTTTT.

This clone was recorded once. The genes are TRBV6-5 and TRBJ1-3; D gene unclear. V lost 0 bases and J lost 2, with 8 bases in between. The CDR3 has 15 residues. The germline V gene has CDR1 MNHEY and CDR2 SVGAGI. The CDR3 sequence: CASSYSIATGNTIYF. The CDR3 coding sequence is TGTGCCAGCAGTTACTCGATTGCTACTGGAAACACCATATATTTT.

This clone was observed a single time. The chain links TRBV7-9 to TRBJ1-1; no reliable D call. The CDR3 sequence is 13 residues long. Germline loops: CDR1 SEHNR, CDR2 FQNEAQ (reference sequence). V was clipped by 5 bases and J by 6 bases, with 13 bases between them. The CDR3 region has the DNA TGTGCCAGCAGCATAAGGGTGGGCGCTGAAGCTTTCTTT. Its protein product is CASSIRVGAEAFF.

Written as DNA, the CDR3 is TGTGCCAGTAGTCTTCGGACACCTAATCAGCCCCAGCATTTT. This gives the protein CASSLRTPNQPQHF. The rearrangement links TRBV19 to TRBJ1-5; perhaps TRBD1 as D (5 bases). In germline, CDR1 is LNHDA, CDR2 SQIVND (reference sequence). Trimming removed 5 bases at V and 4 bases at J, with 12 bases between. There are 14 residues in the CDR3.

This clone was counted a single time. Distinct nucleotide sequences in the sample also encode this CDR3. The J gene is TRBJ2-3, the V gene TRBV6-1, with D perhaps TRBD1 (5 bases). V lost 0 bases and J lost 4, with 8 bases in between. The germline gives CDR1 MNHNS, CDR2 SASEGT. The CDR3 covers 14 residues. This chain's CDR3 is CASSEALRADTQYF. CDR3 in DNA: TGTGCCAGCAGTGAAGCGCTCAGGGCAGATACGCAGTATTTT.

A remark on this clone: Other DNA sequences in this specimen translate into the identical CDR3. J is TRBJ2-7 and V is TRBV20-1; no reliable D call. CDR1 is DFQATT, CDR2 SNEGSKA, per germline (reference sequence). The ends were cut back, 7 bases at V and 6 bases at J, with 4 bases in the middle. The CDR3 loop spans 8 amino acids. The CDR3, as DNA: TGCAGTGTGGGCGAGCAGTACTTC. It yields the protein CSVGEQYF.

The chain has TRBV30 and TRBJ1-4; perhaps TRBD1 as D (6 bases). Germline lookup yields CDR1 GTSNPN and CDR2 SVGIG (reference sequence). Trimming took off 3 bases at V and 6 bases at J, with 14 bases between the two ends. There are 14 residues in the CDR3. CDR3 sequence: CAWSSGDKDEKLFF. The CDR3 DNA sequence: TGTGCCTGGAGCTCTGGGGACAAAGATGAAAAACTGTTTTTT.

J is TRBJ1-4 and V is TRBV2, with TRBD1 as a possible D gene (5 bases). CDR3 length equals 14 residues. V was trimmed by 6 bases and J by 3 bases, leaving 11 bases between them. Per germline, CDR1 SNHLY and CDR2 FYNNEI. CDR3 protein: CASRGTAANEKLFF. CDR3 DNA: TGTGCCAGCAGGGGGACGGCGGCTAATGAAAAACTGTTTTTT.

The genes are TRBV5-1 and TRBJ1-2, with 7 bases that match TRBD1. Germline assignment: CDR1 SGHRS and CDR2 YFSETQ. The CDR3 runs 14 residues. V shed 4 bases and J 6 bases; nucleotides not matched to a gene: 9. The CDR3 DNA reads TGCGCCAGCAGCCGGGACAGCGTCTTGGATGGCTACACCTTC. Protein sequence: CASSRDSVLDGYTF.

The V and J genes are TRBV5-1 and TRBJ2-1; D not certain. Per germline, CDR1 SGHRS and CDR2 YFSETQ. Trimming removed 6 bases from V and 0 bases from J, with 10 bases in between. The CDR3 sequence is 14 residues long. In DNA form, the CDR3 reads TGCGCCAGCAAAGTCTCCAGCTCCTACAATGAGCAGTTCTTC. This encodes CASKVSSSYNEQFF.

V is TRBV6-4 and J is TRBJ2-1, with TRBD2 identical over 10 bases. V dropped 6 bases and J dropped 4; count of bases not matched to a gene: 6. Germline values: CDR1 MRHNA, CDR2 SNTAGT. The CDR3 contains 15 residues. The CDR3 is CASSIAGGSYNEQFF. As DNA, the CDR3 is TGTGCCAGCAGCATAGCGGGAGGCTCTTACAATGAGCAGTTCTTC.

The chain links TRBV6-1 to TRBJ2-7; no firm D call. Germline CDR1 MNHNS, CDR2 SASEGT. The ends were cut back, 8 bases at V and 4 bases at J, with 9 bases in the middle. CDR3 size: 11 residues. DNA of the CDR3: TGTGCCAGCGCCCTGGAATACGAGCAGTACTTC. Translation gives CASALEYEQYF.

The chain has TRBV27 and TRBJ2-1, with 10 bases fitting TRBD1. Germline V gives CDR1 MNHEY, CDR2 SMNVEV (reference sequence). This CDR3 has 13 residues. J was trimmed by 8 bases and V by 5 bases; bases with no gene match: 3. CDR3 in DNA: TGTGCCAGCAGTCGACAGGGGGCGGATGAGCAGTTCTTC. Translation: CASSRQGADEQFF.

This chain connects TRBV7-2 to TRBJ2-7; D not certain. Germline values: CDR1 SGHTA, CDR2 FQGNSA. This CDR3 comprises 13 residues. The V end lost 3 bases, the J end lost 2 bases, and 8 bases lay between the germline ends. In DNA, the CDR3 is TGTGCCAGCAGCTTCGGTACGACCTACGAGCAGTACTTC. Translated: CASSFGTTYEQYF.

This clone was counted a single time. The J gene is TRBJ1-6, the V gene TRBV11-2; tentatively, D is TRBD1 (5 bases). The CDR3 has 15 amino acids. The ends were cut back, 5 bases at V and 5 bases at J, with 13 bases in the middle. Looked up from germline, CDR1 is SGHAT and CDR2 is FQNNGV. This chain's CDR3 is CASSDSGTNNSPLHF. In nucleotides, the CDR3 is TGTGCCAGCAGCGACTCCGGGACGAATAATTCACCCCTCCACTTT.